Each of the 29 T cell receptor beta chains below was sequenced from the same sample in a study of shared T cell receptors in the human thymus. Profiling relied on immunoSEQ multiplex PCR, and the TCRdb table lists in-frame clones only, not all of them. This sample has roughly 550,000 clones, with approximately 80% found just once. The same specimen was also included in a second study, on human thymus T cells.

The sample consisted of thymocytes. All receptors derive from a boy under two years old with a congenital heart defect.

A remark on this clone: One end of the junction is discordant with germline, which a read error may explain. The gene calls are TRBV6-1 and TRBJ1-4; D not certain. The length of the CDR3 is 13 residues. Germline V gene lookup returns CDR1 MNHNS and CDR2 SASEGT. DNA for the CDR3: TGTGCTAGCATCCTGGGCACTAATGAAAAACTGTTTTTT. Translating gives CASILGTNEKLFF.

This chain links TRBV9 with TRBJ2-5; 16 positions match TRBD2. V was clipped by 3 bases and J by 3 bases; unmatched bases: 5. The CDR3 covers 17 residues. In germline, CDR1 is SGDLS, CDR2 YYNGEE. The CDR3 DNA reads TGTGCCAGCAGCGCCGCCGGGACTAGCGGGAGGGAAGAGACCCAGTACTTC. It encodes CASSAAGTSGREETQYF.

The chain links TRBV5-4 to TRBJ1-3; 8 bases align to TRBD1. The V segment lost 3 bases and the J segment 4 bases; nucleotides outside the gene matches: 6. There are 15 residues in the CDR3. From germline, CDR1 is SGHNT and CDR2 YYREEE (reference sequence). CDR3: CASSSHTGGGNTIYF. DNA for the CDR3: TGTGCCAGCAGCTCCCATACAGGGGGAGGAAACACCATATATTTT.

The V call is TRBV4-1, the J call TRBJ2-3, with a possible D match to TRBD2 (6 bases). This CDR3 has 14 amino acids. Germline loops: CDR1 MGHRA, CDR2 YSYEKL. Deletions cut 5 bases from V and 2 bases from J, with 11 bases between. The CDR3 loop is CASSTTRPTDTQYF. In DNA form, the CDR3 reads TGCGCCAGCAGCACGACTAGACCCACAGATACGCAGTATTTT.

The gene calls are TRBV5-1 and TRBJ1-1; perhaps TRBD1 as D (6 bases). Germline assignment: CDR1 SGHRS and CDR2 YFSETQ. The ends were cut back, 1 base at V and 1 base at J, with 8 bases in the middle. The CDR3 extends over 14 amino acids. DNA of the CDR3: TGCGCCAGCAGCTTGCCGGGACAGAACACTGAAGCTTTCTTT. Its translation: CASSLPGQNTEAFF. The full variable domain, rest sourced from reference TRBV5-1 and TRBJ1-1, is KAGVTQTPRYLIKTRGQQVTLSCSPISGHRSVSWYQQTPGQGLQFLFEYFSETQRNKGNFPGRFSGRQFSNSRSEMNVSTLELGDSALYLCASSLPGQNTEAFFGQGTRLTVV.

The genes are TRBV7-2 and TRBJ2-7; D is ambiguous. Germline assignment: CDR1 SGHTA and CDR2 FQGNSA. This CDR3 spans 13 amino acids. Trimming pared 1 base from V and 5 bases from J, leaving 9 bases between. Written as DNA, the CDR3 is TGTGCCAGCAGCTTAGGGCCCCTGGACGAGCAGTACTTC. Translation gives CASSLGPLDEQYF.

The J gene is TRBJ1-1, the V gene TRBV29-1, with unresolved D. V shed 5 bases and J shed 0 bases, with 7 bases lying between them. There are 12 residues in the CDR3. The germline V gene encodes CDR1 SQVTM and CDR2 ANQGSEA. DNA for the CDR3: TGCAGCGTTCGACATATGAACACTGAAGCTTTCTTT. Translated: CSVRHMNTEAFF.

A few counts support this clone. The CDR3 coding sequence is TGCGCCAGCAGCCAGACTAATCCGGCTAGCGGTCACTACGAGCAGTACTTC. Translating it yields CASSQTNPASGHYEQYF. The chain carries TRBV4-3 and TRBJ2-7; TRBD2 matches 7 bases. This CDR3 is 17 amino acids long. With V trimmed by 3 bases and J by 3 bases, 14 bases remained unmatched. Germline loops: CDR1 LGHNA, CDR2 YSLEER.

This chain connects TRBV6-1 to TRBJ2-5, with TRBD1 matching 8 bases. With V trimmed by 1 base and J by 5 bases, 6 bases remained unmatched. The V gene's germline CDR1 is MNHNS and CDR2 SASEGT. CDR3 length equals 15 residues. The CDR3 reads CASSEGQGALETQYF. Written as DNA, the CDR3 is TGTGCCAGCAGTGAAGGCCAGGGGGCCTTGGAGACCCAGTACTTC.

The chain carries TRBV27 and TRBJ1-4; D unresolved. Germline values: CDR1 MNHEY, CDR2 SMNVEV (reference sequence). CDR3 length: 14 residues. Trimming removed 2 bases at V and 6 bases at J, with 10 bases between. In DNA form, the CDR3 reads TGTGCCAGCAGTTTAGGGTATGGGCATGAAAAACTGTTTTTT. The encoded protein is CASSLGYGHEKLFF.

The chain carries TRBV15 and TRBJ1-5, with D unresolved. Germline V gene lookup returns CDR1 LNHNV and CDR2 YYDKDF (reference sequence). The CDR3 is 16 residues long. Trimming removed 0 bases from V and 2 bases from J, with 11 bases in between. The CDR3 region has the DNA TGTGCCACCAGCAGAGATCCACGGCTAGGCAATCAGCCCCAGCATTTT. Translating it yields CATSRDPRLGNQPQHF.

This clone was seen a few times. This chain uses TRBV29-1 with TRBJ2-1; 7 bases line up with TRBD1. The junction had 31 bases not matched to a gene; V was cut back by 4 bases and J by 4 bases. This CDR3 contains 22 residues. Germline-derived CDR1 and CDR2 are SQVTM and ANQGSEA. The CDR3 spells CSVVLKTGSRRPESLLYNEQFF. The CDR3 DNA is TGCAGCGTTGTTCTAAAGACAGGGTCTCGTAGACCCGAGTCCCTCCTATACAATGAGCAGTTCTTC.

This clone was seen only a few times. The V gene is TRBV4-1, the J gene TRBJ2-3; 8 bases match TRBD2. In germline, CDR1 is MGHRA, CDR2 YSYEKL. J gave up 4 bases and V 0 bases, and 6 bases lay outside the gene matches. The CDR3 has 16 residues. The CDR3 DNA reads as TGCGCCAGCAGCCAAGAGAAGCGGGAGTGGTCAGATACGCAGTATTTT. Its translation: CASSQEKREWSDTQYF.

The rearrangement links TRBV10-3 to TRBJ1-5, with D possibly being TRBD1 (6 bases). V lost 8 bases and J 2 bases, leaving 13 bases between the germline ends. CDR3 length equals 14 residues. Germline-derived CDR1 and CDR2 are ENHRY and SYGVKD. The CDR3 region is CAIQQGRGNQPQHF. The DNA for the CDR3 is TGTGCCATCCAGCAGGGGAGGGGCAATCAGCCCCAGCATTTT.

This chain uses TRBV10-2 with TRBJ2-4; D is perhaps TRBD2 (5 bases). This CDR3 is 14 amino acids long. Per the germline V gene, CDR1 is WSHSY and CDR2 is SAAADI. V shed 6 bases and J shed 9 bases, with 18 bases lying between them. The CDR3 reads CASRPTKGPGIQYF. The CDR3 DNA sequence: TGCGCCAGCAGGCCGACTAAAGGGCCGGGCATTCAGTACTTC.

V is TRBV27 and J is TRBJ2-7, with D hard to call. Trimming removed 6 bases from V and 5 bases from J, with 11 bases in between. There are 12 residues in the CDR3. Per germline, CDR1 MNHEY and CDR2 SMNVEV (reference sequence). The CDR3 DNA is TGTGCCAGCAGCTCGGGTATCCACGAGCAGTACTTC. It encodes CASSSGIHEQYF.

This sequence joins TRBV5-6 and TRBJ1-2, with D unclear. CDR1 is SGHDT, CDR2 YYEEEE, per germline. The CDR3 has 16 amino acids. Trimming shortened V by 0 bases and J by 3 bases, and 15 bases separated the two germline ends. The CDR3 region is CASSLGHPGVDYGYTF. The CDR3 DNA follows: TGTGCCAGCAGCTTGGGACACCCCGGGGTGGACTATGGCTACACCTTC.

Remarks on this clone: At the DNA level, this CDR3 is encoded by other sequences in the same sample as well. This sequence joins TRBV7-2 and TRBJ2-7; 12 nucleotides line up with TRBD2. This CDR3 is built from 15 residues. CDR1 SGHTA and CDR2 FQGNSA come from the germline V gene. The trim removed 5 bases at V and 2 bases at J, leaving 4 bases unmatched. The CDR3: CASSPGLAGPYEQYF. CDR3 DNA: TGTGCCAGCAGCCCCGGACTAGCGGGGCCCTACGAGCAGTACTTC.

The J gene is TRBJ1-1, the V gene TRBV13, with a possible D match to TRBD1 (5 bases). The V and J ends lost 4 bases and 3 bases respectively, with 12 bases between them. The CDR3 totals 14 residues. Germline V gene lookup returns CDR1 PRHDT and CDR2 FYEKMQ (reference sequence). The CDR3 DNA sequence: TGTGCCAGCAGCTCTGGACACCTGGACACTGAAGCTTTCTTT. Protein: CASSSGHLDTEAFF.

This rearrangement joins TRBV28 to TRBJ2-3, with D possibly TRBD2 on 5 matching bases. V dropped 6 bases and J dropped 4 bases, with 11 bases sitting between them. Germline loops: CDR1 MDHEN, CDR2 SYDVKM. The CDR3 sequence is 13 residues long. The CDR3 spells CASSPRAADTQYF. DNA for the CDR3: TGTGCCAGCAGCCCGAGAGCGGCAGATACGCAGTATTTT.

The V gene is TRBV4-2, the J gene TRBJ2-2; possible D gene TRBD2, 6 bases. Per germline, CDR1 LGHNA and CDR2 YNFKEQ. The CDR3 consists of 15 residues. V was pared by 1 base and J by 0 bases, with 6 bases between. For the CDR3, the DNA is TGTGCCAGCAGCCAAGCGGGAGCGAACACCGGGGAGCTGTTTTTT. Encoded protein: CASSQAGANTGELFF.

The J gene is TRBJ2-3, the V gene TRBV5-5; 9 bases map to TRBD2. CDR1 SGHKS and CDR2 YYEKEE come from the germline V gene (reference sequence). The junction had 13 bases not matched to a gene; V was cut back by 4 bases and J by 4 bases. CDR3 size: 17 residues. The CDR3, as DNA: TGTGCCAGCAGCGGGCGTGGTAGCGGGAGAGTCGCAGATACGCAGTATTTT. Encoded protein: CASSGRGSGRVADTQYF.

The CDR3 sequence: CASSLKGGMWPSSSYNEQFF. In DNA, the CDR3 is TGCGCCAGCAGCCTAAAAGGAGGGATGTGGCCTTCTAGCTCCTACAATGAGCAGTTCTTC. This chain connects TRBV4-3 to TRBJ2-1, with D perhaps TRBD2 (6 bases). Per germline, CDR1 LGHNA and CDR2 YSLEER. The CDR3 has 20 amino acids. Trimming cost V 4 bases and J 0 bases, with 25 bases left between them.

V gene TRBV27 combines with J gene TRBJ2-7; 10 positions agree with TRBD2. The CDR3 consists of 14 residues. J was trimmed by 5 bases and V by 6 bases; bases with no gene match: 7. Germline V gives CDR1 MNHEY, CDR2 SMNVEV (reference sequence). CDR3 residues: CASSPSGSPHEQYF. For the CDR3, the DNA is TGTGCCAGCAGCCCTAGCGGGAGTCCTCACGAGCAGTACTTC.

The chain links TRBV7-8 to TRBJ1-4, with a possible D match to TRBD1 (5 bases). Germline CDR1 SGHVS, CDR2 FQNEAQ. With 6 bases removed from V and 2 bases from J, the gap between germline ends came to 16 bases. The CDR3 runs to 16 residues. CDR3 nucleotide sequence: TGTGCCAGCAGTCGAAGGGGCCATGGGACTAATGAAAAACTGTTTTTT. This gives the protein CASSRRGHGTNEKLFF.

This chain connects TRBV2 to TRBJ1-1; the match to TRBD1 covers 9 bases. CDR3 length equals 14 residues. Germline V CDR1 and CDR2: SNHLY, FYNNEI. Losses at the gene ends were 9 bases for V and 4 bases for J; bases not matched to a gene: 9. This CDR3 is CARPGQGIGTEAFF. DNA for the CDR3: TGTGCCAGACCGGGACAGGGTATCGGCACTGAAGCTTTCTTT.

This chain joins TRBV6-1 and TRBJ1-2, with D perhaps matching TRBD1 (6 bases). Trimming took 7 bases from V and 7 from J, leaving 19 bases between them. CDR3 length: 14 amino acids. CDR1 is MNHNS, CDR2 SASEGT, per germline. The CDR3 DNA sequence: TGTGCCAGCAACCGTACAGGGAGGGGCTGTGGCTACACCTTC. Translated, it gives CASNRTGRGCGYTF.

The rearrangement uses TRBV4-1 and TRBJ2-3; D not resolved. V lost 0 bases and J lost 0, with 13 bases in between. CDR3 length: 17 amino acids. Germline CDR1 is MGHRA and CDR2 is YSYEKL. The DNA of the CDR3 is TGCGCCAGCAGCCAAGAAGGTCCAGTGCGGAGCACAGATACGCAGTATTTT. The encoded protein is CASSQEGPVRSTDTQYF.

The rearrangement joins TRBV9 to TRBJ2-7; TRBD2 is a possible D gene (5 bases). Germline values: CDR1 SGDLS, CDR2 YYNGEE. Between the trimmed V and J ends, which lost 0 bases and 6 bases, there was a span of 10 bases. This CDR3 has 13 amino acids. The CDR3 nucleotides are TGTGCCAGCAGCGTAGCCCTAGCAAGCGAGCAGTACTTC. Protein: CASSVALASEQYF.